The TCR beta chain under discussion was sequenced for a study of blood T cell repertoires in COVID-19. Generated by immunoSEQ multiplex PCR, the TCRdb table keeps only in-frame clones and is missing some. This sample has about 380,000 clones, with around nine tenths found just once. V lost 2 bases and J 2 bases, leaving 7 bases between the germline ends. This CDR3 comprises 13 residues. The germline CDR1 and CDR2 sequences are GTSNPN and SVGIG (reference sequence). Living in 24 US areas, the participants were between about 18 and 100 years of age. Assignment of participants to cohorts was predicated upon participant-reported clinical history. Recovered status applied to Cohort 3 donors who had two consecutive negative PCRs. It also applied to those with clearance or with symptom resolution.

The sequence derives from a woman between 18 and 30 years old who had recovered from COVID-19. The genes are TRBV30 and TRBJ1-5, with D unclear. The sample taken for sequencing was PBMCs or T cells enriched from blood (not recorded which). CDR3 bases: TGTGCCTGGAGTAAGAGGGGCAATCAGCCCCAGCATTTT. Protein product: CAWSKRGNQPQHF.